The entry that follows covers one T cell receptor beta chain sequence. These data originate in a study of immune evolution from preneoplasia to lung adenocarcinoma. From germline, CDR1 is SGHAT and CDR2 FQDESV (reference sequence). This CDR3 is built from 15 residues. With V trimmed by 5 bases and J by 10 bases, 13 bases remained unmatched. Using immunoSEQ multiplex PCR, the repertoire was profiled, and TCRdb retains in-frame clones only, with some absent. The sample has 10,000 or so clones, 70% to 80% seen once; the top ten hold 7% to 9.5%. Sequenced material: FFPE minimally invasive lung adenocarcinoma tissue. The chain is built from TRBV11-1 and TRBJ2-1; TRBD2 matches at 8 bases. The receptor was derived from a donor aged 70 or older with lung adenocarcinoma. CDR3 sequence (DNA): TGTGCCAGCAGCACCGGACTAGCTGGGCGCGGGGAGCAGTTCTTC. It encodes CASSTGLAGRGEQFF.